The source of this T cell receptor beta chain is a study of T-cell reconstitution after alpha-beta-depleted transplantation in children (dated by TCRdb to about 2016). With respect to the entire study: T-cell immune reconstitution after TCRalphabeta/CD19-depleted allogeneic hematopoietic cell transplantation in children was quantitatively tracked in the study by means of TCR repertoire profiling.

For CDR1 and CDR2, the germline V gene (reference sequence) lists DFQATT and SNEGSKA. Germline trimming amounts to 5 bases on V and 8 bases on J, with 7 as the count of junction bases outside the gene matches. The CDR3 measures 13 amino acids from cysteine to phenylalanine. CDR3 DNA only is kept here, 39 bases in frame from base 1. Receptor libraries were prepared by PCR. Instrument used: Illumina HiSeq 2500. Molecular barcoding was employed in the preparation of TCR libraries, with unique molecular identifiers being used to normalize TCRbeta repertoire quantification. The public reads were quality trimmed at Q25 with fastp and then assembled into clones with MiXCR by TCRdb, keeping productive beta chains. Rows with a matching CDR3 protein are joined into one entry that keeps the most common DNA and genes. The sample contains 200,000 to 300,000 distinct CDR3 sequences, approximately 12% of them found a single time. The ten most abundant clones make up around 2.5% of the sample.

This clonotype was counted at least ten times. What antigen it recognizes has not been identified. The record has no base qualities; no much larger clone is one base away. This sequence uses TRBV20-1 and TRBJ2-1, and TRBD2 matches 9 of the central bases. The sample consisted of PBMCs from the stem cell graft donor, taken from the stem cell graft. This TCR was recovered from a human donor who donated a stem cell graft to a child with acute lymphoblastic leukemia. The CDR3 sequence is CSAPIAGGYEQFF. The bases read TGCAGTGCTCCAATTGCGGGGGGGTATGAGCAGTTCTTC.